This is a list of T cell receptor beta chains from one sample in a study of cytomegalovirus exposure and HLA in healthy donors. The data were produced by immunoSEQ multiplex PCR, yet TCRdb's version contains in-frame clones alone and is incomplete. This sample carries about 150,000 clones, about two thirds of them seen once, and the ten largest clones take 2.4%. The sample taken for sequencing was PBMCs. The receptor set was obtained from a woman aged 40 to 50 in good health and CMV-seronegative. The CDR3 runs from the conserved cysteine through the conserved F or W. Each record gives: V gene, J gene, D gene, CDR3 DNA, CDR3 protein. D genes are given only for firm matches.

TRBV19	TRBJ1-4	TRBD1	TGTGCCAGTACTGGGACAGGGGGTGAAAAACTGTTTTTT	CASTGTGGEKLFF
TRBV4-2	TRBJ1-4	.	TGTGCCAGCAGCCAAGATACCGGGCACCGGGGTGAAAAACTGTTTTTT	CASSQDTGHRGEKLFF
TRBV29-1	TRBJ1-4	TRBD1	TGCAGCGTCAGGGGACAGGGGAATGAAAAACTGTTTTTT	CSVRGQGNEKLFF
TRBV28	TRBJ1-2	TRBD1	TGTGCCAGCAGTTCACAGGGGGCGGTCTATGGCTACACCTTC	CASSSQGAVYGYTF
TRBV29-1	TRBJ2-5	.	TGCAGCGTTGACAGGGCCGGGGAGACCCAGTACTTC	CSVDRAGETQYF
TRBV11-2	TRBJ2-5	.	TGTGCCAGCAGCTTAGGGGGCGCCCCAGAGACCCAGTACTTC	CASSLGGAPETQYF
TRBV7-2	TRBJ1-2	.	TGTGCCAGCAGCCAAACTGGACAGTCCACCTATGGCTACACCTTC	CASSQTGQSTYGYTF
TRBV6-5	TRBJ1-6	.	TGTGCCAGCACAAAGGACAGCCTGAGGAATTCACCCCTCCACTTT	CASTKDSLRNSPLHF
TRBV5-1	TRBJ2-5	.	TGCGCCAGCAGATATAGCCTTACGTCAGAGACCCAGTACTTC	CASRYSLTSETQYF
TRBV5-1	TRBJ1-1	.	TGCGCCAGCTCTCGGGTCGGGGGAGGGAACACTGAAGCTTTCTTT	CASSRVGGGNTEAFF